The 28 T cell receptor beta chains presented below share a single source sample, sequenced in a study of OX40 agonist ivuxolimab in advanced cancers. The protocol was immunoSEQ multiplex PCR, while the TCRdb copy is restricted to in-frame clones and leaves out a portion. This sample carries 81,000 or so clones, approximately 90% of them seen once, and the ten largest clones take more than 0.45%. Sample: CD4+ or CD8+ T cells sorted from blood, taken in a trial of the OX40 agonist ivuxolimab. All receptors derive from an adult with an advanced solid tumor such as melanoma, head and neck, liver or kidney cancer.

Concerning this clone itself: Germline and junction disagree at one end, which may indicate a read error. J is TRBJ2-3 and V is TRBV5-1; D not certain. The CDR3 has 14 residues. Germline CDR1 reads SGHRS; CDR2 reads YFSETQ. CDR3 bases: TGTGCCAGCAGTCAGGTTTCAAGCACAGATACGCAGTATTTT. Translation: CASSQVSSTDTQYF.

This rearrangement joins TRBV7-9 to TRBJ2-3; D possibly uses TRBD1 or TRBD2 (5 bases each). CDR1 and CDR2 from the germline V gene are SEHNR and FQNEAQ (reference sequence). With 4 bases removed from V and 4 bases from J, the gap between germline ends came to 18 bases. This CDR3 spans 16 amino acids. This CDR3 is CASSSRSSGSPDTQYF. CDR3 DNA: TGTGCCAGCAGCTCCCGGTCCTCAGGGAGTCCAGATACGCAGTATTTT.

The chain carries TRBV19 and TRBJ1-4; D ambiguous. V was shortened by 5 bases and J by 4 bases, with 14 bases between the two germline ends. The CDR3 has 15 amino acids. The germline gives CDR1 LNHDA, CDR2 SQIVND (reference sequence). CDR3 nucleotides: TGTGCCAGTAGTCCCGGACGGCGTTTTAATGAAAAACTGTTTTTT. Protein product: CASSPGRRFNEKLFF.

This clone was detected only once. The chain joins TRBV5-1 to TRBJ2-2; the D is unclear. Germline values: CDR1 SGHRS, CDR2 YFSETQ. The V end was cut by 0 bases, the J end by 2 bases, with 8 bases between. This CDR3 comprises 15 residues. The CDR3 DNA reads TGCGCCAGCAGCTTGGACAGCTCTAACACCGGGGAGCTGTTTTTT. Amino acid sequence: CASSLDSSNTGELFF.

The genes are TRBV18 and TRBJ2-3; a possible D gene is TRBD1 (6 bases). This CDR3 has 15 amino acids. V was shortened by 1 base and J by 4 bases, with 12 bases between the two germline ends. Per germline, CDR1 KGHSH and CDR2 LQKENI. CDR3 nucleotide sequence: TGTGCCAGCTCACCACTAGCAGGGGTCGCAGATACGCAGTATTTT. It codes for CASSPLAGVADTQYF.

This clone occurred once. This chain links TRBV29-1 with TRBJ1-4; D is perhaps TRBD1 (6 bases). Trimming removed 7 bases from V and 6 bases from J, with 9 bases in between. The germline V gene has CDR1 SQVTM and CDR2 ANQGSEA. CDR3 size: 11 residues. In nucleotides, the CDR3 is TGCAGCGGCGGGACATATGAAAAACTGTTTTTT. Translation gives CSGGTYEKLFF.

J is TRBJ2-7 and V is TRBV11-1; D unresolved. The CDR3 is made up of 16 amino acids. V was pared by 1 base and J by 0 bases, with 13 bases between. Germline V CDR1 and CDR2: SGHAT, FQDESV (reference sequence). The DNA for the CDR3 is TGTGCCAGCAGCTTAGGGTTGGCAGAGAGCTCCTACGAGCAGTACTTC. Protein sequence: CASSLGLAESSYEQYF.

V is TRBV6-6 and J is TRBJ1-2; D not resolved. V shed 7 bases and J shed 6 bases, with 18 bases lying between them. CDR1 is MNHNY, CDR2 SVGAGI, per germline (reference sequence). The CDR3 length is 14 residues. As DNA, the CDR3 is TGTGCCAGCATGGGATTCGGGATGACCGATGGCTACACCTTC. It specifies CASMGFGMTDGYTF.

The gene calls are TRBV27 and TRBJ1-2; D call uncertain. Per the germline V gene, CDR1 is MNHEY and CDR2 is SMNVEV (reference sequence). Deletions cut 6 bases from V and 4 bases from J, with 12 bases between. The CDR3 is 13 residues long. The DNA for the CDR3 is TGTGCCAGCAGGGACGGAGCTCTCTATGGCTACACCTTC. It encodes CASRDGALYGYTF.

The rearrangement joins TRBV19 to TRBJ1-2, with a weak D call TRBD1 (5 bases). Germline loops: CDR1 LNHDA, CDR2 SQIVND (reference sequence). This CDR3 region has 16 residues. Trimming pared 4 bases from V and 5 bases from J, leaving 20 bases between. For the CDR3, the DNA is TGTGCCAGTAGTACCTCCCCAAGGAGGGGAAGGTATGGCTACACCTTC. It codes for CASSTSPRRGRYGYTF.

The CDR3 nucleotides read TGTGCCAGCAGCTTGGGACAGAACACCGGGGAGCTGTTTTTT. Protein: CASSLGQNTGELFF. The rearrangement joins TRBV13 to TRBJ2-2, with a weak D call TRBD1 (6 bases). This CDR3 spans 14 amino acids. V dropped 3 bases and J dropped 1 base, with 6 bases sitting between them. CDR1 and CDR2 (germline): PRHDT, FYEKMQ (reference sequence).

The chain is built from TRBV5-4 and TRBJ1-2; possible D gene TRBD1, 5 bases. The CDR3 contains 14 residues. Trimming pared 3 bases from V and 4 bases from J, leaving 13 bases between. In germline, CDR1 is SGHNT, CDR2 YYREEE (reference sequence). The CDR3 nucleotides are TGTGCCAGCAGCTCTAACCAGGGTTTCTATGGCTACACCTTC. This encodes CASSSNQGFYGYTF.

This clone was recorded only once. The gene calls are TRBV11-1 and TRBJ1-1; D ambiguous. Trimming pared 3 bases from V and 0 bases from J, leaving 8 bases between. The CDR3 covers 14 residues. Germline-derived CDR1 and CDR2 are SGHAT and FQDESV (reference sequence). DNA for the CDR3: TGTGCCAGCAGCTTCCGGAATATGAACACTGAAGCTTTCTTT. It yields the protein CASSFRNMNTEAFF.

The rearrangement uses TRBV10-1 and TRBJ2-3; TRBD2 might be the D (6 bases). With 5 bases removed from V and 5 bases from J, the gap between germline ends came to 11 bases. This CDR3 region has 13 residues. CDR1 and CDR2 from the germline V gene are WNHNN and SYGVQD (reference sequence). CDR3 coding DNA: TGCGCCAGCAGTCTAGAGGGAGGAGATACGCAGTATTTT. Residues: CASSLEGGDTQYF.

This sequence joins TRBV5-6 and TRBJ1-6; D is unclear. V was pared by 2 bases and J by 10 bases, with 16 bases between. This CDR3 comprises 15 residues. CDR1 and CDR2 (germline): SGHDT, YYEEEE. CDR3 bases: TGTGCCAGCAGCTTTCAGAGCCTCCGGAGATCACCCCTCCACTTT. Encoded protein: CASSFQSLRRSPLHF.

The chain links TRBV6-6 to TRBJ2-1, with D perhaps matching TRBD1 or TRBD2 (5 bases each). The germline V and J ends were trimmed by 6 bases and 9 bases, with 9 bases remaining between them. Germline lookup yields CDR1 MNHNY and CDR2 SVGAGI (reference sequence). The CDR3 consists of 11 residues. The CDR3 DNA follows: TGTGCCAGCAGCCCAGGGACTGAGCAGTTCTTC. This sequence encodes CASSPGTEQFF.

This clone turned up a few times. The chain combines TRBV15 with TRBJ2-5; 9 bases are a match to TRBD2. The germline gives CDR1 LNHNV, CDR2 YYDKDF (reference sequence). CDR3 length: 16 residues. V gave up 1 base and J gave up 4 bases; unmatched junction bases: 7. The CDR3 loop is CATSRGLAGTGETQYF. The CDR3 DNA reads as TGTGCCACCAGCAGAGGCCTAGCGGGGACTGGAGAGACCCAGTACTTC.

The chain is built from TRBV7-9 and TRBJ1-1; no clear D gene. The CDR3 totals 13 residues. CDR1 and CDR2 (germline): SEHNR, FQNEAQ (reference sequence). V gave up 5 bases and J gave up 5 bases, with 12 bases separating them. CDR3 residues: CASSPEVGTEAFF. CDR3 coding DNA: TGTGCCAGCAGCCCCGAGGTGGGGACTGAAGCTTTCTTT.

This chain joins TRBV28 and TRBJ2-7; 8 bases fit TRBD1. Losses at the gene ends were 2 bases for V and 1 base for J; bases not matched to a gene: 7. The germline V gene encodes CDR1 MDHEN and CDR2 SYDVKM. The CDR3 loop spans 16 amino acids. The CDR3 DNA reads TGTGCCAGCAGTTTACCCACGGACAGGGTTTCCTACGAGCAGTACTTC. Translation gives CASSLPTDRVSYEQYF.

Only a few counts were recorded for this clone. CDR3 residues: CAIRERTGGGSPLHF. The CDR3 nucleotides are TGTGCCATCAGGGAAAGGACAGGGGGCGGATCACCCCTCCACTTT. The chain employs TRBV10-3 and TRBJ1-6; TRBD1 agrees at 11 bases. J gave up 10 bases and V 6 bases, and 8 bases lay outside the gene matches. This CDR3 spans 15 amino acids. The germline V gene encodes CDR1 ENHRY and CDR2 SYGVKD.

The CDR3 region is CASGQGTSYNEQFF. CDR3 nucleotides: TGTGCCAGCGGTCAAGGGACCTCCTACAATGAGCAGTTCTTC. The chain is built from TRBV6-5 and TRBJ2-1; perhaps D is TRBD1 or TRBD2 (5 bases each). The CDR3 has 14 residues. Germline V gene data show CDR1 as MNHEY and CDR2 as SVGAGI. The germline V and J ends were trimmed by 8 bases and 0 bases, with 11 bases remaining between them.

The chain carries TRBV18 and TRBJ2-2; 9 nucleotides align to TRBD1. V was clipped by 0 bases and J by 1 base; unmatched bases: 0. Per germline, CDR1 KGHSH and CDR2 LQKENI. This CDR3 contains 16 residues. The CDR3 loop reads CASSPPGQGNTGELFF. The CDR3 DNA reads TGTGCCAGCTCACCACCGGGACAGGGGAACACCGGGGAGCTGTTTTTT.

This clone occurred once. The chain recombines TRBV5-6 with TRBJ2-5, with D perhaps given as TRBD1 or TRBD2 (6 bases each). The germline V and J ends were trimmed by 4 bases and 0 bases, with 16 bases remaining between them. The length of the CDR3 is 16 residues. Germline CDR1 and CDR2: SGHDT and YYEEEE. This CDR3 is CASSGVTRGHQETQYF. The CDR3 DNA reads TGTGCCAGCAGCGGGGTTACCCGGGGGCACCAAGAGACCCAGTACTTC.

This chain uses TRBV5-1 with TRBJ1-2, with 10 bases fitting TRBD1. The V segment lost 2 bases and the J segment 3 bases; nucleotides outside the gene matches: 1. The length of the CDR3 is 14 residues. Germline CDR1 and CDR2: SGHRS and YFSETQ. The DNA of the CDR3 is TGCGCCAGCAGCTTCGGGACAGGGGACTATGGCTACACCTTC. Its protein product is CASSFGTGDYGYTF.

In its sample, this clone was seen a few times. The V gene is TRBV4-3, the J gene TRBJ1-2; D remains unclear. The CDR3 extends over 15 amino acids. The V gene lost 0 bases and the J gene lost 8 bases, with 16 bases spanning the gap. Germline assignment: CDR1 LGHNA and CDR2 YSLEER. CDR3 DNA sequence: TGCGCCAGCAGCCAAGATATACGGGGAACTGCGGGCTACACCTTC. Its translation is CASSQDIRGTAGYTF.

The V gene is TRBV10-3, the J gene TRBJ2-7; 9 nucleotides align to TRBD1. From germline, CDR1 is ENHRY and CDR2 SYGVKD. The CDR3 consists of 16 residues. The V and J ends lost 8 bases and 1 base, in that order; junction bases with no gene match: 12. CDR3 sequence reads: CAIGKGGTGRSYEQYF. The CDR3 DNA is TGTGCCATCGGGAAGGGAGGGACAGGGCGGTCCTACGAGCAGTACTTC.

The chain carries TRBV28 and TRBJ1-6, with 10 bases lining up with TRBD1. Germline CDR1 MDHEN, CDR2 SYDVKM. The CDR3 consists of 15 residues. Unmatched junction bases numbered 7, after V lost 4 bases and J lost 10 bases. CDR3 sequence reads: CASSWFGTGESPLHF. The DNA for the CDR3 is TGTGCCAGCAGTTGGTTCGGGACAGGGGAATCACCCCTCCACTTT.

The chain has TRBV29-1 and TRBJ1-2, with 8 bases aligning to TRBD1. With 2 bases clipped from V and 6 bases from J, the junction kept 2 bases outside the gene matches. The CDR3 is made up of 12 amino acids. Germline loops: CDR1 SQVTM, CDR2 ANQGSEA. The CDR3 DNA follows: TGCAGCGTTGAACAGGGGGCAAATGGCTACACCTTC. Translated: CSVEQGANGYTF.